This TCR beta chain was sequenced for a study of OX40 agonist ivuxolimab in advanced cancers. Study-wide context: Patients undergoing dose escalation presented with hepatocellular carcinoma, melanoma, renal cell or head and neck cancer.

Method: immunoSEQ multiplex PCR; TCRdb's copy keeps in-frame clones and lacks some. The data show about 45,000 clones, approximately 86% seen once. Trimming took 5 bases from V and 8 from J, leaving 21 bases between them. The CDR3 sequence is 16 residues long. From germline, CDR1 is MDHEN and CDR2 SYDVKM. Sequenced here: CD4+ or CD8+ T cells sorted from blood, sampled in a trial of the OX40 agonist ivuxolimab. The genes are TRBV28 and TRBJ1-4; D possibly corresponds to TRBD1 (6 bases). This clonotype was obtained from an adult with an advanced solid tumor such as melanoma, head and neck, liver or kidney cancer. The CDR3 nucleotides are TGTGCCAGCAGTAGTTTAGAGAAGACAGGATGGGAAAAACTGTTTTTT. Protein sequence: CASSSLEKTGWEKLFF.